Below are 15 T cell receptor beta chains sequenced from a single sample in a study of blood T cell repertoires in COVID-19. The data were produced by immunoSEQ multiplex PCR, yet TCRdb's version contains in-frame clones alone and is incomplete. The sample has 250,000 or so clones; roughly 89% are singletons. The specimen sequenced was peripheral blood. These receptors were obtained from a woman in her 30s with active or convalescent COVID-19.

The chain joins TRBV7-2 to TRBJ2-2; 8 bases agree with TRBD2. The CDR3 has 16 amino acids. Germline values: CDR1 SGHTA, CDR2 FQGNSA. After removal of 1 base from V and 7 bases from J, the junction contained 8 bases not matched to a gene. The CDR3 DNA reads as TGTGCCAGCAGCTTAGGGCCGGGACTAGGGGTCGGGGAGCTGTTTTTT. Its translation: CASSLGPGLGVGELFF.

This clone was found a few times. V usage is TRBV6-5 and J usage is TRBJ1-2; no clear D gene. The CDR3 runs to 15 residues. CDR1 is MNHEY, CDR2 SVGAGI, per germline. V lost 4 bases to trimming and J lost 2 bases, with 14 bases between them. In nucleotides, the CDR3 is TGTGCCAGCAGTTTAGCGAGTACGCCCAACTATGGCTACACCTTC. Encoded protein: CASSLASTPNYGYTF.

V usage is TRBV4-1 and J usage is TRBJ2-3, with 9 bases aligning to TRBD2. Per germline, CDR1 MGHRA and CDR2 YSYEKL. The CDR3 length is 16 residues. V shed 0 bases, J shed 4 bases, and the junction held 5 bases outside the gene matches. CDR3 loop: CASSQEGGLASDTQYF. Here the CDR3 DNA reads TGCGCCAGCAGCCAAGAGGGAGGACTAGCGTCAGATACGCAGTATTTT.

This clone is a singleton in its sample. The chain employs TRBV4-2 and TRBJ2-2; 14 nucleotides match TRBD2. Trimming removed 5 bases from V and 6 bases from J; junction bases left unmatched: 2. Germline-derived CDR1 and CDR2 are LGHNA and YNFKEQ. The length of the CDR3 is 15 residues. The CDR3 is CASSSTSGGAGELFF. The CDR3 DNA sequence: TGTGCCAGCAGCTCGACTAGCGGGGGGGCCGGGGAGCTGTTTTTT.

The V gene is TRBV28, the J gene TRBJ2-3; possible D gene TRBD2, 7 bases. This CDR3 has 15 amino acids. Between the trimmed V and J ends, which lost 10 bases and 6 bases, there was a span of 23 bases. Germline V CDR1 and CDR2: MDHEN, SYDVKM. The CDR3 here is CATAGAGAFLDTQYF. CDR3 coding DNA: TGTGCCACGGCGGGGGCAGGGGCCTTTTTGGATACGCAGTATTTT.

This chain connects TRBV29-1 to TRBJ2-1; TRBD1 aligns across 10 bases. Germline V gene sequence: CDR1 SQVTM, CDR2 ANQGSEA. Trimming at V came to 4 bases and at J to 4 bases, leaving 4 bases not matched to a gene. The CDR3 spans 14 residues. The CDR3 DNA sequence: TGCAGCGTTGTCCGGGACAGGGGATACAATGAGCAGTTCTTC. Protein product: CSVVRDRGYNEQFF.

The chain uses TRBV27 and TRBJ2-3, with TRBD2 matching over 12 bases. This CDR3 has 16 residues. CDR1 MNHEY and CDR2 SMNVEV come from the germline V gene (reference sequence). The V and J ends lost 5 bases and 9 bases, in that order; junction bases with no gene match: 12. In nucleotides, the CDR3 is TGTGCCAGCAGTCCACTAGCGGGGGGCCGACCTGGCACGCAGTATTTT. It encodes CASSPLAGGRPGTQYF.

The CDR3 coding sequence is TGCGCCAGCAGCCAAGGTCCCCTCAATGAGCAGTTCTTC. Protein product: CASSQGPLNEQFF. The chain recombines TRBV4-3 with TRBJ2-1; the D is unclear. The V and J ends lost 1 base and 6 bases respectively, with 7 bases between them. Germline V gene lookup returns CDR1 LGHNA and CDR2 YSLEER. The CDR3 is made up of 13 amino acids.

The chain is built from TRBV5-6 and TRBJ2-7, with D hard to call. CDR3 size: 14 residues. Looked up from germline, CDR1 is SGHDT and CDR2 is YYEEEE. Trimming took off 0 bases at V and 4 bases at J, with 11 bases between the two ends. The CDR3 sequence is CASSLAGKRYEQYF. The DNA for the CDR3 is TGTGCCAGCAGCTTGGCGGGTAAAAGGTACGAGCAGTACTTC.

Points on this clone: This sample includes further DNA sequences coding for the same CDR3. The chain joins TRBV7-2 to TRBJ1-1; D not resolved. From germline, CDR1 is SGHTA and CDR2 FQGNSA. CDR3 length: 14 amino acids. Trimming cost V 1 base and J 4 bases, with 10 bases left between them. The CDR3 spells CASSLVGGGTEAFF. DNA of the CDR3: TGTGCCAGCAGCTTAGTAGGTGGAGGCACTGAAGCTTTCTTT.

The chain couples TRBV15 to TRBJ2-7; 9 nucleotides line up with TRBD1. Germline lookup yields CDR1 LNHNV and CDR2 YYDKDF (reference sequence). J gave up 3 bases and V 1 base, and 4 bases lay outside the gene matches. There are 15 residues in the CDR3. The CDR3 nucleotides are TGTGCCACCAGCAGAGGTTTGACAGGGGGCTACGAGCAGTACTTC. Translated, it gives CATSRGLTGGYEQYF. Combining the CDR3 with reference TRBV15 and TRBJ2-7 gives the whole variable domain DAMVIQNPRYQVTQFGKPVTLSCSQTLNHNVMYWYQQKSSQAPKLLFHYYDKDFNNEADTPDNFQSRRPNTSFCFLDIRSPGLGDTAMYLCATSRGLTGGYEQYFGPGTRLTVT.

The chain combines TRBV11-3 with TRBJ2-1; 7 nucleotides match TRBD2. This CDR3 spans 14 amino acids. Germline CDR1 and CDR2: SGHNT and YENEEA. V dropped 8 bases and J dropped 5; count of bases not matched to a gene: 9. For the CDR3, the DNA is TGTGCCAGCTCCCGTTTCGGGGGGAACAATGAGCAGTTCTTC. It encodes CASSRFGGNNEQFF.

The CDR3 protein is CASSRTSGGSSYNEQFF. In DNA form, the CDR3 reads TGTGCCAGCAGCCGGACTAGCGGGGGGAGCTCCTACAATGAGCAGTTCTTC. This chain links TRBV5-4 with TRBJ2-1, with 14 bases that match TRBD2. The CDR3 has 17 residues. In germline, CDR1 is SGHNT, CDR2 YYREEE (reference sequence). Trimming removed 4 bases from V and 0 bases from J; junction bases left unmatched: 3.

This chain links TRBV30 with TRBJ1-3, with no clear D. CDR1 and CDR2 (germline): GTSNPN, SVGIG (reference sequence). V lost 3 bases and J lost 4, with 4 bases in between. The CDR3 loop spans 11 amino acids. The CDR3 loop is CAWRGGNTIYF. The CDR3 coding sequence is TGTGCCTGGAGGGGCGGAAACACCATATATTTT.

In nucleotides, the CDR3 is TGTGCCAGCAGCCACCCCGGGGGACCCGGGGAGCTGTTTTTT. Amino acid sequence: CASSHPGGPGELFF. V usage is TRBV11-1 and J usage is TRBJ2-2; D is possibly TRBD2 (6 bases). The CDR3 loop spans 14 amino acids. V dropped 5 bases and J dropped 6 bases, with 13 bases sitting between them. Germline CDR1 SGHAT, CDR2 FQDESV (reference sequence).